This T cell receptor beta chain was identified in a study of TIL therapy for anti-PD-1-resistant metastatic lung cancer. Looking at the study overall: Tumor harvest preceded PD-1/PD-L1 blockade, followed by nivolumab treatment. General study results and limits: Treatment-naive, never-smoker and oncogene-addicted patients were overrepresented in this highly selected cohort. TIL clonotype persistence in blood showed no apparent association with response.

Indicated time point: pre-treatment sample, taken before nivolumab and TIL therapy. This was the immunoSEQ v3 assay. TCRdb keeps only in-frame clones here, not all; method: immunoSEQ multiplex PCR. The sample shows about 59,000 clones, around 79% of them seen only once. Points on this clone: Its antigen is not known.

V dropped 1 base and J dropped 2 bases, with 6 bases sitting between them. Germline V CDR1 and CDR2: SGHNT, YENEEA. This CDR3 comprises 14 residues. Material: blood, obtained at baseline. The rearrangement joins TRBV11-3 to TRBJ2-1, with D possibly TRBD1 on 6 matching bases. The sequence was obtained from a person aged 25-85 years with non-small cell lung cancer. Here the CDR3 DNA reads TGTGCCAGCAGCTTAGGGGGGCCCTACAATGAGCAGTTCTTC. Translating it yields CASSLGGPYNEQFF.